This entry concerns a single T cell receptor beta chain. Trimming cost V 2 bases and J 9 bases; bases outside gene matches: 8. The CDR3 sequence is 16 residues long. Germline CDR1 and CDR2: LNHNV and YYDKDF (reference sequence). The data were obtained in a study of blood T cell repertoires in COVID-19. Study-level background: From the United States, Italy and Spain came samples of acute and convalescent COVID-19.

Original data processing: Estimates of nucleated cell counts were drawn from the amplification of reference gene primers. The table came from immunoSEQ multiplex PCR; TCRdb's copy has only in-frame clones and leaves some out. D and trimming come from the DNA, and the V and J calls and clone size come from that table. The sample lists approximately 160,000 clones, 86% occurring once. This receptor was obtained from a man aged 50 to 59 with active or convalescent COVID-19. The gene calls are TRBV15 and TRBJ2-1; 12 bases align to TRBD2. Sequenced material: peripheral blood. The CDR3 protein is CATSRPSGRAAGEQFF. CDR3 nucleotide sequence: TGTGCCACCAGCAGACCTAGCGGGAGGGCCGCGGGTGAGCAGTTCTTC.